This is a list of T cell receptor beta chains from one sample in a study of post-analysis software for immune sequencing data. TCRdb ran MiXCR on the PCR reads and lists one entry per CDR3 protein. The table includes around 400,000 distinct CDR3 sequences, approximately 33% detected once. The sequenced sample consisted of blood. These receptors were taken from a girl aged 5 to 17 with multiple sclerosis. Both conserved end residues are part of each CDR3.

v_gene: TRBV29-1; j_gene: -; CDR3aa: CSVNQAGLSYNEQYF
v_gene: TRBV4-2; j_gene: TRBJ2-3; CDR3aa: CASSLGPGTDTQYF
v_gene: TRBV9; j_gene: TRBJ2-1; CDR3aa: CASSVAPGASGGRNEQLF
v_gene: TRBV3-1; j_gene: TRBJ2-1; CDR3aa: CASSQGAYNEQFF
v_gene: TRBV4-1; j_gene: TRBJ1-2; CDR3aa: CASSQGTLAGGYTF
v_gene: TRBV5-8; j_gene: TRBJ2-3; CDR3aa: CASSSLALSLPGLDTQYF
v_gene: TRBV7-9; j_gene: TRBJ2-7; CDR3aa: CASSPWTAGGTYEQYF
v_gene: TRBV6-1; j_gene: TRBJ2-5; CDR3aa: CASSRQGGRQETQYF
v_gene: TRBV10-2; j_gene: TRBJ2-1; CDR3aa: CASSWSFGTGDRNEQFF
v_gene: TRBV25-1; j_gene: TRBJ2-5; CDR3aa: CASSGIGTGWTQYF
v_gene: TRBV6-6; j_gene: TRBJ1-1; CDR3aa: CASSHEGEAFF
v_gene: TRBV5-1; j_gene: TRBJ2-7; CDR3aa: CASSLEQIPYEQYF
v_gene: TRBV20-1; j_gene: TRBJ2-6; CDR3aa: CSARTRASGANVLTF
v_gene: TRBV12-3/TRBV12-4; j_gene: TRBJ2-7; CDR3aa: CASSLATGDHEQYF
v_gene: TRBV5-1; j_gene: TRBJ2-5; CDR3aa: CASSSSGVAQETQYF
v_gene: TRBV6-5; j_gene: TRBJ1-2; CDR3aa: CASSYQTGAVYGYTF
v_gene: TRBV20-1; j_gene: TRBJ1-1; CDR3aa: CSARPTGITEAFF
v_gene: TRBV12-3/TRBV12-4; j_gene: TRBJ2-5; CDR3aa: CASSLASGALRAQYF
v_gene: TRBV20-1; j_gene: TRBJ1-2; CDR3aa: CSARDTGWGGYTF
v_gene: TRBV24-1; j_gene: TRBJ2-3; CDR3aa: CATSAGTGFTDTQYF
v_gene: TRBV12-3/TRBV12-4; j_gene: TRBJ2-1; CDR3aa: CASSLSGGDHNEQFF
v_gene: TRBV5-1; j_gene: TRBJ1-2; CDR3aa: CASSGEAYGYTF
v_gene: TRBV29-1; j_gene: TRBJ2-5; CDR3aa: CSVGETSQETQYF
v_gene: TRBV12-3/TRBV12-4; j_gene: TRBJ1-5; CDR3aa: CASSPTSNQPQHF
v_gene: TRBV6-4; j_gene: TRBJ1-6; CDR3aa: CANRSGDNSPLHF
v_gene: TRBV12-3/TRBV12-4; j_gene: TRBJ2-1; CDR3aa: CASSAWGLGPSYNEQFF
v_gene: TRBV7-9; j_gene: TRBJ1-4; CDR3aa: CASSLAGTESEKLFF
v_gene: TRBV7-2; j_gene: TRBJ2-1; CDR3aa: CASSKLAGASEQFF
v_gene: TRBV5-1; j_gene: TRBJ1-1; CDR3aa: CASSLGTGGNTEAFF
v_gene: TRBV12-3/TRBV12-4; j_gene: TRBJ2-7; CDR3aa: CASSGGAGFYEQYF